This T cell receptor (beta chain) was sequenced in a study of blood T cell repertoires in COVID-19. The germline V and J ends were trimmed by 1 base and 6 bases, with 9 bases remaining between them. The CDR3 is 13 residues long. Germline assignment: CDR1 SGHNT and CDR2 YENEEA. Sequencing was performed with immunoSEQ multiplex PCR; in TCRdb, only in-frame clones are kept and a portion is missing. Of around 170,000 clones listed, about 80% are singletons. The chain combines TRBV11-3 with TRBJ1-1; no reliable D call. Material: PBMCs or T cells enriched from blood (not recorded which). The TCR was taken from a man in his 60s who had been exposed to COVID-19. CDR3 in amino acids: CASSLGRVPEAFF. CDR3 DNA: TGTGCCAGCAGCTTAGGGCGGGTCCCTGAAGCTTTCTTT.